Listed below are T cell receptor beta chains from one sample, sequenced in a study of blood T cell repertoires in COVID-19. Using immunoSEQ multiplex PCR, the repertoire was profiled, and TCRdb retains in-frame clones only, with some absent. The table has approximately 260,000 clones, 70% to 90% seen once. Sequencing was carried out using PBMCs or T cells enriched from blood (not recorded which). The source of these receptors is a woman in her 40s with acute COVID-19. Both conserved end residues are part of each CDR3. D genes are given only for firm matches. Clone size is stated in some rows and not others, as once, few, many or a class when expanded.

TRBV7-2,15,-,-,TRBJ1-3,CASSLRGSSGNTIYF,TGTGCCAGCAGCTTAAGAGGATCCTCTGGAAACACCATATATTTT
TRBV5-1,11,-,-,TRBJ2-1,CASSLNNEQFF,TGCGCCAGCAGCCTAAACAATGAGCAGTTCTTC
TRBV29-1,17,few,-,TRBJ1-2,CSARLINRGNSNYGYTF,TGCAGCGCTCGACTTATAAACCGAGGAAACTCTAACTATGGCTACACCTTC
TRBV28,15,once,-,TRBJ2-6,CASNSLSSGANVLTF,TGTGCCTCAAACAGCTTGAGCTCTGGGGCCAACGTCCTGACTTTC
TRBV7-9,14,-,TRBD1,TRBJ2-5,CASSPTTGWETQYF,TGTGCCAGCAGCCCCACGACAGGGTGGGAGACCCAGTACTTC
TRBV11-2,17,-,TRBD2,TRBJ2-3,CASSLPRASGNADTQYF,TGTGCCAGCAGCTTACCCCGAGCTAGCGGGAATGCAGATACGCAGTATTTT
TRBV7-8,14,-,-,TRBJ2-3,CASSLTSGTDTQYF,TGTGCCAGCAGCTTAACATCCGGGACAGATACGCAGTATTTT
TRBV4-1,16,-,-,TRBJ2-1,CASSQDPRLVINEQFF,TGCGCCAGCAGCCAAGATCCGAGACTAGTAATAAATGAGCAGTTCTTC
TRBV28,16,-,TRBD2,TRBJ2-3,CASSQGLAGATDTQYF,TGTGCCAGCAGCCAAGGACTAGCGGGAGCCACAGATACGCAGTATTTT
TRBV18,13,-,-,TRBJ1-4,CASSPSGLEKLFF,TGTGCCAGCTCCCCCAGTGGACTTGAAAAACTGTTTTTT
TRBV28,13,-,-,TRBJ1-3,CASRRDSGNTIYF,TGTGCCAGCAGACGGGATTCTGGAAACACCATATATTTT
TRBV3-1/TRBV3-2,16,-,TRBD2,TRBJ2-2,CASSQHSGGNTGELFF,TGTGCCAGCAGCCAACATAGCGGGGGAAACACCGGGGAGCTGTTTTTT
TRBV2,17,-,-,TRBJ1-5,CASSEFRLEYSNQPQHF,TGTGCCAGCAGTGAATTTAGATTGGAGTATAGCAATCAGCCCCAGCATTTT
TRBV5-6,14,-,TRBD1,TRBJ2-7,CASSLRTGYYEQYF,TGTGCCAGCAGCCTCAGGACAGGCTACTACGAGCAGTACTTC
TRBV19,15,-,-,TRBJ1-2,CASSIEGTGGVGYTF,TGTGCCAGTAGTATAGAAGGGACGGGGGGAGTCGGCTACACCTTC
TRBV5-4,16,-,-,TRBJ2-5,CASSFRRDGFQETQYF,TGTGCCAGCAGCTTCCGGCGGGACGGCTTCCAAGAGACCCAGTACTTC
TRBV27,15,-,TRBD1,TRBJ1-5,CASSFQGAGNQPQHF,TGTGCCAGCAGTTTCCAGGGGGCGGGCAATCAGCCCCAGCATTTT
TRBV29-1,13,once,TRBD1,TRBJ1-5,CSVRQGSNQPQHF,TGCAGCGTCCGACAGGGCAGCAATCAGCCCCAGCATTTT
TRBV27,16,-,TRBD1,TRBJ1-6,CASSLSPTGENSPLHF,TGTGCCAGCAGTTTATCACCGACAGGGGAAAATTCACCCCTCCACTTT
TRBV30,13,-,-,TRBJ1-2,CAWSEAGPLGYTF,TGTGCCTGGAGTGAAGCAGGGCCCCTTGGCTACACCTTC
TRBV4-2,17,-,TRBD1,TRBJ2-3,CASSQEGQGTNTDTQYF,TGTGCCAGCAGCCAAGAGGGACAGGGGACAAACACAGATACGCAGTATTTT
TRBV19,14,-,TRBD1,TRBJ2-7,CASSTGQGAHEQYF,TGTGCCAGTAGTACGGGACAGGGGGCCCACGAGCAGTACTTC
TRBV2,15,once,TRBD1,TRBJ2-7,CASSSRRQGSREQYF,TGTGCCAGCAGCTCCCGGAGACAGGGGTCCCGGGAGCAGTACTTC
TRBV24-1,15,-,-,TRBJ2-1,CATSTAASLGNEQFF,TGTGCCACCAGCACGGCGGCTAGTCTCGGCAATGAGCAGTTCTTC
TRBV27,17,-,TRBD1,TRBJ1-5,CASSLSGGEGPNQPQHF,TGTGCCAGCAGTTTATCAGGGGGCGAAGGGCCCAATCAGCCCCAGCATTTT
TRBV2,15,-,TRBD1,TRBJ1-2,CASSAEPGGAGGYTF,TGTGCCAGCAGCGCGGAGCCAGGGGGCGCGGGGGGCTACACCTTC
TRBV7-9,11,-,TRBD1,TRBJ1-1,CAGQGDTEAFF,TGTGCCGGACAGGGAGACACTGAAGCTTTCTTT
TRBV5-5,14,-,TRBD2,TRBJ2-3,CASRLAAPRDTQYF,TGTGCCAGCAGGCTAGCGGCCCCGCGGGATACGCAGTATTTT
TRBV11-1,15,-,-,TRBJ1-1,CASSLDRATNTEAFF,TGTGCCAGCAGCTTAGACAGGGCCACGAACACTGAAGCTTTCTTT
TRBV7-9,13,-,-,TRBJ2-4,CASSLGEELGPHF,TGTGCCAGCAGCTTAGGGGAGGAGTTGGGTCCGCATTTC
TRBV24-1,13,-,-,TRBJ1-2,CATSAGQPYGYTF,TGTGCCACCAGTGCAGGACAGCCTTATGGCTACACCTTC
TRBV28,12,-,-,TRBJ1-2,CAIGVPNYGYTF,TGTGCCATCGGGGTCCCTAACTATGGCTACACCTTC
TRBV28,11,-,-,TRBJ1-2,CASDTDYGYTF,TGTGCCAGCGACACCGACTATGGCTACACCTTC
TRBV11-3,16,-,TRBD1,TRBJ2-1,CASSQTQGARYNEQFF,TGTGCCAGCAGCCAAACCCAGGGGGCGAGATACAATGAGCAGTTCTTC
TRBV30,14,-,-,TRBJ1-1,CAWRGRRENTEAFF,TGTGCCTGGAGGGGGCGTAGAGAGAACACTGAAGCTTTCTTT
TRBV4-2,15,few,TRBD2,TRBJ2-1,CASSQLTSGSGEQFF,TGTGCCAGCAGCCAACTGACTAGCGGGAGTGGCGAGCAGTTCTTC
TRBV6-1,16,once,TRBD1,TRBJ2-7,CASSAETGGYTDEQYF,TGTGCCAGCAGTGCCGAGACAGGGGGTTATACGGACGAGCAGTACTTC
TRBV4-1,14,once,-,TRBJ2-3,CASSQVTHTDTQYF,TGCGCCAGCAGCCAAGTAACTCACACAGATACGCAGTATTTT
TRBV14,16,-,TRBD1,TRBJ2-2,CASSRTTGVDTGELFF,TGTGCCAGCAGCCGGACGACAGGGGTCGACACCGGGGAGCTGTTTTTT
TRBV3-1/TRBV3-2,14,-,-,TRBJ1-6,CASSQQPAASPLHF,TGTGCCAGCAGCCAGCAGCCCGCGGCTTCACCCCTCCACTTT
TRBV28,13,-,-,TRBJ1-2,CASYVGEYYGYTF,TGTGCCAGCTACGTCGGGGAGTACTATGGCTACACCTTC
TRBV7-9,15,-,-,TRBJ1-1,CASSAGEWADTEAFF,TGTGCCAGCAGCGCCGGCGAATGGGCTGACACTGAAGCTTTCTTT
TRBV24-1,12,-,-,TRBJ2-7,CATSVNSYEQYF,TGTGCCACCAGTGTGAACAGCTACGAGCAGTACTTC
TRBV5-4,14,-,TRBD1,TRBJ1-3,CASSQDRIGNTIYF,TGTGCCAGCAGCCAGGACAGGATAGGAAACACCATATATTTT
TRBV29-1,16,-,TRBD2,TRBJ2-3,CSVEGASGRGPDTQYF,TGCAGCGTTGAGGGGGCTAGCGGGAGGGGCCCGGATACGCAGTATTTT
TRBV7-6,14,-,-,TRBJ1-4,CASSFRGGREKLFF,TGTGCCAGCAGCTTTAGGGGAGGCAGGGAAAAACTGTTTTTT
TRBV29-1,12,many,-,TRBJ1-2,CSVGQDNYGYTF,TGCAGCGTTGGACAGGATAACTATGGCTACACCTTC